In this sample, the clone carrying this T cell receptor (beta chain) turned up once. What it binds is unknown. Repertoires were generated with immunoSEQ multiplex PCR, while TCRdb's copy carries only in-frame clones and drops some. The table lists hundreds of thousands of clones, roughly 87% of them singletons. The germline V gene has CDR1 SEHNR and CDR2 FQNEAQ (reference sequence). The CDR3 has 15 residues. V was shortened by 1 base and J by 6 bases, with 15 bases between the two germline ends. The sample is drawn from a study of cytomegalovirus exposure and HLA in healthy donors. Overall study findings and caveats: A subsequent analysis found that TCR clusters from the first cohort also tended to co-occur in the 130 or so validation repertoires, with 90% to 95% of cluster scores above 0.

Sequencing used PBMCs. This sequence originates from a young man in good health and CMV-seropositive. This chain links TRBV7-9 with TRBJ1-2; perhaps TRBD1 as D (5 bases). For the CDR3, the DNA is TGTGCCAGCAGCTTAGGGAGAGGGACCGCGGATGGCTACACCTTC. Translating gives CASSLGRGTADGYTF. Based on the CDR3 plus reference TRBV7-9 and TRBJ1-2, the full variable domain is DTGVSQNPRHKITKRGQNVTFRCDPISEHNRLYWYRQTLGQGPEFLTYFQNEAQLEKSRLLSDRFSAERPKGSFSTLEIQRTEQGDSAMYLCASSLGRGTADGYTFGSGTRLTVV.